The 32 T cell receptor beta chains reported below all come from one sample, sequenced in a study of cytomegalovirus exposure and HLA in healthy donors. In the PCR, 60 Vbeta and 13 Jbeta primers were used. Clones were read by immunoSEQ multiplex PCR, and TCRdb kept only the in-frame ones, dropping some. The sample comprises 95,000 or so clones, 81% of which are singletons, and approximately 4.2% rests with the top ten. The specimen was PBMCs. The receptors here all came from a woman aged 65 to 85 in good health and CMV-seropositive.

This clone has just one count. The chain couples TRBV29-1 to TRBJ2-5, with TRBD1 matching 7 bases. The J call may not be correct, given that the DNA end is closer to TRBJ2-7. Germline CDR1 reads SQVTM; CDR2 reads ANQGSEA. This CDR3 region has 14 residues. The chain's CDR3 is CSVGTGQTVYEQYF. The CDR3 nucleotides read TGCAGCGTCGGAACGGGACAGACAGTCTACGAGCAGTACTTC.

The V gene is TRBV27, the J gene TRBJ2-1; D is possibly TRBD2 (5 bases). Germline CDR1 is MNHEY and CDR2 is SMNVEV (reference sequence). This CDR3 has 13 residues. Deletions cut 6 bases from V and 4 bases from J, with 10 bases between. The CDR3 here is CASRGTGYNEQFF. In DNA form, the CDR3 reads TGTGCCAGCAGGGGTACGGGGTACAATGAGCAGTTCTTC.

The rearrangement uses TRBV6-1 and TRBJ2-7, with D possibly TRBD1 on 5 matching bases. V dropped 10 bases and J dropped 4 bases, with 17 bases sitting between them. This CDR3 has 13 amino acids. Germline assignment: CDR1 MNHNS and CDR2 SASEGT. The CDR3 here is CAIQDVRRYEQYF. Here the CDR3 DNA reads TGTGCCATACAGGATGTACGCAGGTACGAGCAGTACTTC.

Points on this clone: Mismatch with germline at one junction end may stem from a read error. Other DNA sequences in this specimen translate into the identical CDR3. The chain links TRBV10-1 to TRBJ2-7; D may be TRBD1 (6 bases). CDR1 and CDR2 from the germline V gene are WNHNN and SYGVQD (reference sequence). CDR3 length: 12 amino acids. The CDR3 coding sequence is TGCGCCAGCAGTGAGTCGACAGGCGAGAAGTACTTC. Translated, it gives CASSESTGEKYF.

The J gene is TRBJ2-7, the V gene TRBV9, with D perhaps matching TRBD2 (5 bases). V was clipped by 0 bases and J by 5 bases, with 12 bases between them. The length of the CDR3 is 14 residues. Germline V gives CDR1 SGDLS, CDR2 YYNGEE. CDR3 sequence reads: CASSVGGTRNEQYF. The CDR3 DNA follows: TGTGCCAGCAGCGTAGGAGGAACTAGAAACGAGCAGTACTTC.

The V call is TRBV6-5, the J call TRBJ1-1, with D perhaps TRBD1 (5 bases). V lost 5 bases to trimming and J lost 1 base, with 8 bases between them. This CDR3 has 13 residues. Germline CDR1 MNHEY, CDR2 SVGAGI. Here the CDR3 reads CASSATGNTEAFF. Written as DNA, the CDR3 is TGTGCCAGCAGTGCTACAGGGAACACTGAAGCTTTCTTT.

This sequence joins TRBV18 and TRBJ1-4, with 9 bases matching TRBD1. Germline V lookup: CDR1 KGHSH, CDR2 LQKENI. Trimming at V came to 3 bases and at J to 5 bases, leaving 4 bases not matched to a gene. The CDR3 loop spans 15 amino acids. For the CDR3, the DNA is TGTGCCAGCTCACCCGGGACAGGGCCAAATGAAAAACTGTTTTTT. Translated: CASSPGTGPNEKLFF.

The rearrangement links TRBV19 to TRBJ2-4; D gene unclear. Trimming pared 3 bases from V and 0 bases from J, leaving 12 bases between. Germline-derived CDR1 and CDR2 are LNHDA and SQIVND (reference sequence). The CDR3 runs 16 residues. CDR3: CASSMRSQIAKNIQYF. For the CDR3, the DNA is TGTGCCAGTAGTATGAGGTCTCAAATAGCCAAAAACATTCAGTACTTC.

The chain couples TRBV7-2 to TRBJ2-7; D may be TRBD2 (6 bases). V lost 0 bases and J 0 bases, leaving 12 bases between the germline ends. The length of the CDR3 is 16 residues. Germline V CDR1 and CDR2: SGHTA, FQGNSA. The CDR3 DNA reads as TGTGCCAGCAGCTTAGCGTCGGGAGTGATCTCCTACGAGCAGTACTTC. Amino acid sequence: CASSLASGVISYEQYF.

The rearrangement links TRBV25-1 to TRBJ2-1; D gene uncertain. The CDR3 is 15 residues long. CDR1 and CDR2 from the germline V gene are MGHDK and SYGVNS. V was cut by 3 bases and J by 0 bases, with 9 bases left in between. The CDR3: CASSERGSSYNEQFF. For the CDR3, the DNA is TGTGCCAGCAGTGAGCGAGGTAGCTCCTACAATGAGCAGTTCTTC.

The CDR3 nucleotides read TGTGCCAGCAGCAACAGGGTGCGAGACGAGCAGTACTTC. Translating gives CASSNRVRDEQYF. V usage is TRBV9 and J usage is TRBJ2-7; a weak D match, TRBD1 (6 bases). The CDR3 is made up of 13 amino acids. The germline gives CDR1 SGDLS, CDR2 YYNGEE. V lost 4 bases to trimming and J lost 5 bases, with 13 bases between them. Looking up the rest from reference TRBV9 and TRBJ2-7 gives the full variable domain: DSGVTQTPKHLITATGQRVTLRCSPRSGDLSVYWYQQSLDQGLQFLIQYYNGEERAKGNILERFSAQQFPDLHSELNLSSLELGDSALYFCASSNRVRDEQYFGPGTRLTVT.

This sequence joins TRBV28 and TRBJ1-2; a weak D match, TRBD1 (6 bases). The CDR3 has 14 residues. The V gene's germline CDR1 is MDHEN and CDR2 SYDVKM. Trimming cost V 3 bases and J 8 bases, with 16 bases left between them. The CDR3 DNA sequence: TGTGCCAGCAGTTTCTCGCAGGGGATAAGGGGCTACACCTTC. This gives the protein CASSFSQGIRGYTF.

The genes are TRBV19 and TRBJ2-2; D gene ambiguous. The germline V gene encodes CDR1 LNHDA and CDR2 SQIVND (reference sequence). V lost 3 bases, J lost 0 bases, and 8 bases lay in between. The CDR3 has 15 residues. The CDR3 sequence is CASSMRRANTGELFF. The CDR3 DNA is TGTGCCAGTAGTATGAGACGGGCGAACACCGGGGAGCTGTTTTTT.

The V and J genes are TRBV14 and TRBJ2-3, with 10 bases identical to TRBD2. The ends lost 5 bases at V and 7 bases at J; junction bases unmatched: 9. CDR3 length: 15 residues. CDR1 is SGHDN, CDR2 FVKESK, per germline. The DNA of the CDR3 is TGTGCCAGCAGCTTACAGCGGGAGGGCCAAAATACGCAGTATTTT. The encoded protein is CASSLQREGQNTQYF.

This clone has only one observation. The CDR3: CASSLRTGDANVLTF. The CDR3 bases are TGCGCCAGCAGCTTGCGGACAGGGGATGCCAACGTCCTGACTTTC. The chain uses TRBV5-1 and TRBJ2-6, with TRBD1 matching 9 bases. CDR1 and CDR2 from the germline V gene are SGHRS and YFSETQ. The J segment lost 7 bases and the V segment lost 1 base, leaving 3 bases of the junction unmatched. CDR3 length: 15 residues.

A note on this clone: The sample carries other DNA sequences with the same CDR3. This chain uses TRBV4-3 with TRBJ2-5; 9 bases are shared with TRBD1. The CDR3 covers 15 residues. Per the germline V gene, CDR1 is LGHNA and CDR2 is YSLEER. J lost 5 bases, V lost 0 bases, and 4 bases had no gene match. The CDR3 DNA reads TGCGCCAGCAGCCAAGAGGACAGGGGTAGGGAGACCCAGTACTTC. This encodes CASSQEDRGRETQYF.

This chain connects TRBV19 to TRBJ2-7; maybe TRBD1 (5 bases). Trimming removed 5 bases from V and 2 bases from J, with 13 bases in between. Per germline, CDR1 LNHDA and CDR2 SQIVND (reference sequence). The CDR3 is made up of 14 amino acids. The CDR3 sequence is CASSPPGYPYEQYF. DNA for the CDR3: TGTGCCAGTAGTCCTCCAGGGTACCCCTACGAGCAGTACTTC.

The CDR3 is CASSRGSLAYGYTF. CDR3 sequence (DNA): TGTGCCAGTAGTAGAGGCAGCCTTGCCTATGGCTACACCTTC. This chain links TRBV19 with TRBJ1-2; no clear D gene. Trimming cost V 4 bases and J 4 bases, with 13 bases left between them. This CDR3 has 14 amino acids. Germline CDR1 LNHDA, CDR2 SQIVND (reference sequence).

Details on this clone: The sample has other DNA sequences that encode this CDR3 too. The CDR3 sequence is CASSLGQGTDTQYF. CDR3 coding DNA: TGTGCCAGCAGCTTAGGACAGGGCACAGATACGCAGTATTTT. The chain employs TRBV7-2 and TRBJ2-3; D perhaps matches TRBD1 (6 bases). The ends were cut back, 1 base at V and 1 base at J, with 6 bases in the middle. This CDR3 comprises 14 residues. CDR1 is SGHTA, CDR2 FQGNSA, per germline.

The chain links TRBV7-3 to TRBJ2-5; D ambiguous. The CDR3 contains 13 residues. The V end lost 5 bases, the J end lost 1 base, and 8 bases lay between the germline ends. Germline assignment: CDR1 SGHTA and CDR2 FQGTGA. This CDR3 reads CASSPGTQETQYF. The CDR3, as DNA: TGTGCCAGCAGCCCAGGCACCCAAGAGACCCAGTACTTC.

This clone has just a few counts. This chain joins TRBV4-1 and TRBJ2-2; TRBD2 matches at 7 bases. Germline V gene sequence: CDR1 MGHRA, CDR2 YSYEKL. This CDR3 has 15 amino acids. Germline trimming cut 0 bases from V and 5 bases from J; bases unmatched to any gene: 3. The CDR3 spells CASSQEPGGTGELFF. CDR3 coding DNA: TGCGCCAGCAGCCAAGAACCGGGGGGAACCGGGGAGCTGTTTTTT.

V is TRBV7-3 and J is TRBJ2-2, with 11 nucleotides matching TRBD2. The germline CDR1 and CDR2 sequences are SGHTA and FQGTGA. After removal of 2 bases from V and 2 bases from J, the junction contained 1 base not matched to a gene. The CDR3 is made up of 16 amino acids. In nucleotides, the CDR3 is TGTGCCAGCAGCTTAGGGACTAGCGGAAACACCGGGGAGCTGTTTTTT. Its protein product is CASSLGTSGNTGELFF.

CDR3 sequence (DNA): TGTGCCAGCAGCCCCGCTAGCGGGAAGTCTAGGAATGAGCAGTTCTTC. It translates to CASSPASGKSRNEQFF. The V call is TRBV7-2, the J call TRBJ2-1; 9 bases are a match to TRBD2. V trimming: 5 bases; J trimming: 7 bases; junction bases outside the gene matches: 12. Germline values: CDR1 SGHTA, CDR2 FQGNSA. The CDR3 has 16 amino acids. The full variable domain, with the rest looked up from reference TRBV7-2 and TRBJ2-1, is GAGVSQSPSNKVTEKGKDVELRCDPISGHTALYWYRQSLGQGLEFLIYFQGNSAPDKSGLPSDRFSAERTGGSVSTLTIQRTQQEDSAVYLCASSPASGKSRNEQFFGPGTRLTVL.

This clone is a singleton in its sample. The chain is built from TRBV6-5 and TRBJ1-5; D is unclear. V was trimmed by 6 bases and J by 0 bases, leaving 9 bases between them. The CDR3 sequence is 14 residues long. CDR1 is MNHEY and CDR2 is SVGAGI in the germline V gene. This chain's CDR3 is CASRSGVSNQPQHF. CDR3 coding DNA: TGTGCCAGCAGATCGGGAGTTAGCAATCAGCCCCAGCATTTT.

This clone showed up just once. J is TRBJ1-5 and V is TRBV28; D is perhaps TRBD1 (5 bases). V lost 6 bases, J lost 5 bases, and 8 bases lay in between. The CDR3 length is 12 residues. Germline CDR1 and CDR2: MDHEN and SYDVKM. The CDR3 sequence is CASSTGDQPQHF. The CDR3 region has the DNA TGTGCCAGCAGCACAGGAGATCAGCCCCAGCATTTT.

The chain couples TRBV5-1 to TRBJ2-3; D is possibly TRBD1 (6 bases). CDR1 is SGHRS and CDR2 is YFSETQ in the germline V gene. Trimming took 4 bases from V and 3 from J, leaving 15 bases between them. The CDR3 has 15 residues. The CDR3 spells CASSHGTFITDTQYF. CDR3 in DNA: TGCGCCAGCAGCCACGGGACATTCATTACAGATACGCAGTATTTT.

The rearrangement uses TRBV4-1 and TRBJ1-5; the match to TRBD1 covers 9 bases. The CDR3 is 15 amino acids. Germline V gene sequence: CDR1 MGHRA, CDR2 YSYEKL. After removal of 5 bases from V and 2 bases from J, the junction contained 4 bases not matched to a gene. Written as DNA, the CDR3 is TGCGCCAGCAGCTTCCGGGACAGGGGCAATCAGCCCCAGCATTTT. This translates into CASSFRDRGNQPQHF.

This clone was seen only a few times. The chain employs TRBV7-2 and TRBJ1-4; no clear D gene. The germline V gene has CDR1 SGHTA and CDR2 FQGNSA. The CDR3 has 15 amino acids. V was clipped by 8 bases and J by 0 bases, with 13 bases between them. The CDR3 nucleotides are TGTGCCAGCCAACTCGTGCTTGCAACTAATGAAAAACTGTTTTTT. Protein sequence: CASQLVLATNEKLFF. The variable domain in full, completed from reference TRBV7-2 and TRBJ1-4, reads GAGVSQSPSNKVTEKGKDVELRCDPISGHTALYWYRQSLGQGLEFLIYFQGNSAPDKSGLPSDRFSAERTGGSVSTLTIQRTQQEDSAVYLCASQLVLATNEKLFFGSGTQLSVL.

The chain uses TRBV7-8 and TRBJ2-1; D gene uncertain. CDR3 size: 13 residues. V lost 8 bases and J 5 bases, leaving 13 bases between the germline ends. Germline assignment: CDR1 SGHVS and CDR2 FQNEAQ. CDR3 loop: CASASVVNNEQFF. CDR3 sequence (DNA): TGTGCCAGCGCTTCGGTCGTGAACAATGAGCAGTTCTTC. Full variable domain (missing parts from reference TRBV7-8 and TRBJ2-1): GAGVSQSPRYKVAKRGQDVALRCDPISGHVSLFWYQQALGQGPEFLTYFQNEAQLDKSGLPSDRFFAERPEGSVSTLKIQRTQQEDSAVYLCASASVVNNEQFFGPGTRLTVL.

This chain connects TRBV27 to TRBJ2-5; 9 bases map to TRBD2. CDR3 size: 14 residues. V was clipped by 3 bases and J by 5 bases; unmatched bases: 4. Germline CDR1 MNHEY, CDR2 SMNVEV (reference sequence). CDR3 nucleotides: TGTGCCAGCAGTTTGGCGGGAGGGGGGGAGACCCAGTACTTC. Translation gives CASSLAGGGETQYF.

This rearrangement joins TRBV11-2 to TRBJ2-7; tentative D call: TRBD2 (6 bases). Germline V gene lookup returns CDR1 SGHAT and CDR2 FQNNGV. Trimming shortened V by 5 bases and J by 3 bases, and 14 bases separated the two germline ends. This CDR3 region has 14 residues. The CDR3 region is CASSPDSGYYEQYF. The CDR3 DNA is TGTGCCAGCAGCCCAGATAGCGGATACTACGAGCAGTACTTC.

This sequence joins TRBV6-6 and TRBJ1-1; D unclear. Germline loops: CDR1 MNHNY, CDR2 SVGAGI (reference sequence). Trimming left V 5 bases short and J 4 bases short, with 14 bases between. This CDR3 region has 14 residues. The CDR3 reads CASSTLGGFTEAFF. In DNA form, the CDR3 reads TGTGCCAGCAGTACCTTAGGAGGCTTCACTGAAGCTTTCTTT.